The rows below give T cell receptor beta chains drawn from one sample of a study of blood T cell repertoires in COVID-19. Sequencing was performed with immunoSEQ multiplex PCR; in TCRdb, only in-frame clones are kept and a portion is missing. The sample yields 45,000 to 65,000 clones, about nine tenths seen once. Sequencing was carried out using peripheral blood. The receptors here all came from a human donor in a cohort sampled during active COVID-19. Both conserved end residues are part of each CDR3. Each record gives: D gene, J gene, clone size, V gene, CDR3 protein, CDR3 DNA. D genes are given only for firm matches. Size is stated for part of the rows, as once, few or many counts, or as a class when the clone is expanded.

d_gene: TRBD2; j_gene: TRBJ2-7; abundance: once; v_gene: TRBV7-3; CDR3aa: CASSQGAGVVYEQYF; CDR3nt: TGTGCCAGCAGCCAAGGGGCGGGAGTAGTCTACGAGCAGTACTTC
d_gene: TRBD2; j_gene: TRBJ2-7; abundance: .; v_gene: TRBV9; CDR3aa: CASSLGTTYEQYF; CDR3nt: TGTGCCAGCAGCTTGGGGACTACCTACGAGCAGTACTTC
d_gene: .; j_gene: TRBJ2-3; abundance: .; v_gene: TRBV5-1; CDR3aa: CASSELRGTSTDTQYF; CDR3nt: TGCGCCAGCAGCGAACTCCGGGGGACTAGCACAGATACGCAGTATTTT
d_gene: .; j_gene: TRBJ2-1; abundance: .; v_gene: TRBV19; CDR3aa: CASSLTNNEQFF; CDR3nt: TGTGCCAGTAGTTTGACTAATAATGAGCAGTTCTTC
d_gene: .; j_gene: TRBJ1-1; abundance: once; v_gene: TRBV5-6; CDR3aa: CASSLWQMNTEAFF; CDR3nt: TGTGCCAGCAGCTTGTGGCAGATGAACACTGAAGCTTTCTTT
d_gene: TRBD1; j_gene: TRBJ2-4; abundance: .; v_gene: TRBV2; CDR3aa: CASTRGQSIAKNIQYF; CDR3nt: TGTGCCAGCACCAGGGGACAGTCCATAGCCAAAAACATTCAGTACTTC
d_gene: .; j_gene: TRBJ2-7; abundance: .; v_gene: TRBV19; CDR3aa: CASSIAPETSYEQYF; CDR3nt: TGTGCCAGTAGTATAGCCCCAGAAACCTCCTACGAGCAGTACTTC
d_gene: .; j_gene: TRBJ1-6; abundance: .; v_gene: TRBV6-1; CDR3aa: CAGSEARILHSPLHF; CDR3nt: TGTGCCGGCAGTGAAGCGCGTATCCTCCATTCACCCCTCCACTTT
d_gene: .; j_gene: TRBJ2-7; abundance: .; v_gene: TRBV7-9; CDR3aa: CASSFSAYEQYF; CDR3nt: TGTGCCAGCAGCTTCTCTGCCTACGAGCAGTACTTC
d_gene: TRBD1; j_gene: TRBJ1-5; abundance: .; v_gene: TRBV29-1; CDR3aa: CSVEVGTGGGQPQHF; CDR3nt: TGCAGCGTTGAAGTCGGGACAGGGGGCGGTCAGCCCCAGCATTTT
d_gene: .; j_gene: TRBJ2-7; abundance: .; v_gene: TRBV5-1; CDR3aa: CASRQDGLRSLYEQYF; CDR3nt: TGCGCCAGCAGACAAGACGGACTGCGATCGCTCTACGAGCAGTACTTC
d_gene: .; j_gene: TRBJ2-5; abundance: once; v_gene: TRBV12-5; CDR3aa: CASGLGTGMPQETQYF; CDR3nt: TGTGCTAGTGGTTTGGGTACAGGGATGCCCCAAGAGACCCAGTACTTC
d_gene: .; j_gene: TRBJ2-3; abundance: .; v_gene: TRBV4-1; CDR3aa: CASSQGGGGFNTDTQYF; CDR3nt: TGCGCCAGCAGCCAAGGGGGCGGGGGCTTTAACACAGATACGCAGTATTTT
d_gene: .; j_gene: TRBJ2-3; abundance: .; v_gene: TRBV28; CDR3aa: CASSGGDLVTDTQYF; CDR3nt: TGTGCCAGCAGTGGTGGGGACTTAGTGACAGATACGCAGTATTTT
d_gene: .; j_gene: TRBJ2-7; abundance: few; v_gene: TRBV27; CDR3aa: CASSPSYEQYF; CDR3nt: TGTGCCAGCAGTCCTTCCTACGAGCAGTACTTC
d_gene: .; j_gene: TRBJ2-7; abundance: .; v_gene: TRBV25-1; CDR3aa: CASSDAGAPREQYF; CDR3nt: TGTGCCAGCAGTGATGCAGGGGCCCCCCGCGAGCAGTACTTC
d_gene: TRBD1; j_gene: TRBJ1-5; abundance: .; v_gene: TRBV7-9; CDR3aa: CASSLDPGTGGQPQHF; CDR3nt: TGTGCCAGCAGCTTAGATCCTGGGACAGGGGGTCAGCCCCAGCATTTT
d_gene: TRBD1; j_gene: TRBJ2-1; abundance: .; v_gene: TRBV9; CDR3aa: CASSTPGQGWRGQFF; CDR3nt: TGTGCCAGCAGCACGCCGGGACAGGGGTGGAGAGGACAGTTCTTC
d_gene: TRBD2; j_gene: TRBJ2-1; abundance: .; v_gene: TRBV5-1; CDR3aa: CASSVGLAGNNEQFF; CDR3nt: TGCGCCAGCAGCGTCGGACTAGCGGGGAACAATGAGCAGTTCTTC
d_gene: TRBD2; j_gene: TRBJ2-1; abundance: .; v_gene: TRBV19; CDR3aa: CASSIRAGLYNEQFF; CDR3nt: TGTGCCAGTAGTATCAGAGCGGGGTTATACAATGAGCAGTTCTTC
d_gene: TRBD1; j_gene: TRBJ1-5; abundance: .; v_gene: TRBV7-9; CDR3aa: CASSLTGSNQPQHF; CDR3nt: TGTGCCAGCAGCTTGACAGGGAGCAATCAGCCCCAGCATTTT
d_gene: .; j_gene: TRBJ1-5; abundance: .; v_gene: TRBV2; CDR3aa: CASSEGRGQPQHF; CDR3nt: TGTGCCAGCAGTGAGGGGAGGGGTCAGCCCCAGCATTTT
d_gene: .; j_gene: TRBJ2-7; abundance: .; v_gene: TRBV28; CDR3aa: CASRGEGAPYYEQYF; CDR3nt: TGTGCCAGCAGGGGCGAAGGGGCCCCTTACTACGAGCAGTACTTC
d_gene: TRBD1; j_gene: TRBJ2-1; abundance: .; v_gene: TRBV6-4; CDR3aa: CASSDLGTGSDNEQFF; CDR3nt: TGTGCCAGCAGTGACCTAGGGACAGGGTCAGACAATGAGCAGTTCTTC
d_gene: .; j_gene: TRBJ2-7; abundance: .; v_gene: TRBV19; CDR3aa: CASSMAGASYEQYF; CDR3nt: TGTGCCAGTAGTATGGCGGGGGCCTCCTACGAGCAGTACTTC
d_gene: .; j_gene: TRBJ2-7; abundance: .; v_gene: TRBV4-2; CDR3aa: CASSRTGSFEQYF; CDR3nt: TGTGCCAGCAGCCGTACCGGGAGTTTTGAGCAGTACTTC
d_gene: .; j_gene: TRBJ2-5; abundance: .; v_gene: TRBV3-1/TRBV3-2; CDR3aa: CASSQVWQGGGETQYF; CDR3nt: TGTGCCAGCAGCCAAGTATGGCAGGGAGGAGGAGAGACCCAGTACTTC
d_gene: TRBD2; j_gene: TRBJ2-1; abundance: .; v_gene: TRBV13; CDR3aa: CASSQRGLAGVILNEQFF; CDR3nt: TGTGCCAGCAGCCAGCGGGGACTAGCGGGAGTGATTCTGAATGAGCAGTTCTTC
d_gene: TRBD1; j_gene: TRBJ1-2; abundance: .; v_gene: TRBV28; CDR3aa: CASSSAGTGAFNYGYTF; CDR3nt: TGTGCCAGCAGTTCGGCCGGGACAGGGGCCTTTAACTATGGCTACACCTTC
d_gene: .; j_gene: TRBJ1-1; abundance: once; v_gene: TRBV3-1/TRBV3-2; CDR3aa: CASSHLAVYAEAFF; CDR3nt: TGTGCCAGCAGCCATTTGGCTGTTTATGCTGAAGCTTTCTTT
d_gene: .; j_gene: TRBJ2-1; abundance: .; v_gene: TRBV7-6; CDR3aa: CASSRSGPTYNEQFF; CDR3nt: TGTGCCAGCTCAAGGTCTGGGCCTACCTACAATGAGCAGTTCTTC
d_gene: .; j_gene: TRBJ1-2; abundance: .; v_gene: TRBV30; CDR3aa: CAWRQDENYGYTF; CDR3nt: TGTGCCTGGAGACAGGATGAGAATTATGGCTACACCTTC
d_gene: .; j_gene: TRBJ2-1; abundance: .; v_gene: TRBV11-3; CDR3aa: CASSSNSHEQFF; CDR3nt: TGTGCCAGCAGCTCTAACAGCCACGAGCAGTTCTTC
d_gene: .; j_gene: TRBJ2-3; abundance: .; v_gene: TRBV19; CDR3aa: CASSTRLETDTQYF; CDR3nt: TGTGCCAGTAGTACCCGACTAGAAACAGATACGCAGTATTTT
d_gene: .; j_gene: TRBJ2-2; abundance: .; v_gene: TRBV7-9; CDR3aa: CASSRTGTLNTGELFF; CDR3nt: TGTGCCAGCAGCCGGACCGGGACACTGAACACCGGGGAGCTGTTTTTT
d_gene: TRBD1; j_gene: TRBJ1-5; abundance: .; v_gene: TRBV19; CDR3aa: CASSSQGLGQPQHF; CDR3nt: TGTGCCAGTAGTTCACAGGGGCTCGGTCAGCCCCAGCATTTT
d_gene: .; j_gene: TRBJ2-5; abundance: once; v_gene: TRBV7-2; CDR3aa: CASSLGTLGGGQETQYF; CDR3nt: TGTGCCAGCAGCTTAGGGACCCTGGGGGGTGGCCAAGAGACCCAGTACTTC
d_gene: .; j_gene: TRBJ2-1; abundance: .; v_gene: TRBV25-1; CDR3aa: CASSDSRGGGYNEQFF; CDR3nt: TGTGCCAGCAGTGATAGTAGAGGTGGAGGCTACAATGAGCAGTTCTTC
d_gene: .; j_gene: TRBJ2-3; abundance: .; v_gene: TRBV5-1; CDR3aa: CASSPRSGDTQYF; CDR3nt: TGCGCCAGCAGCCCCCGGTCCGGAGATACGCAGTATTTT
d_gene: TRBD1; j_gene: TRBJ2-5; abundance: .; v_gene: TRBV18; CDR3aa: CASSPFQTGGLETQYF; CDR3nt: TGTGCCAGCTCACCATTCCAGACAGGGGGCTTGGAGACCCAGTACTTC